A selection of T cell receptor beta chains follows, all from one sample in a study of identical twins. Each CDR3 protein gets one entry after TCRdb re-called the 5' RACE reads with MiXCR. This table holds 350,000 to 500,000 distinct CDR3 sequences, about 18% found once. Sequenced input: naive T cells sorted from blood. The receptors here all came from a man aged 45-65 years in good health. Both conserved end residues are part of each CDR3. A D gene is named only where the DNA matches it firmly. Part of the rows lack a size; the others show once, few, many or a class for expanded clones.

TRBJ2-7,TRBD1,TRBV4-1,few,CASSQVDRESYEQYF,TGCGCCAGCAGCCAAGTGGACAGGGAATCGTACGAGCAGTACTTC
TRBJ2-2,TRBD1,TRBV4-2,NA,CASSQDGQGGGELFF,TGTGCCAGCAGCCAGGATGGACAGGGAGGCGGGGAGCTGTTTTTT
TRBJ2-1,TRBD1,TRBV5-1,NA,CASSYGQGARNEQFF,TGCGCCAGCAGCTACGGACAGGGGGCGCGGAATGAGCAGTTCTTC
TRBJ2-1,NA,TRBV5-1,NA,CASSLATTRGSYNEQFF,TGCGCCAGCAGCTTGGCGACAACTAGGGGATCCTACAATGAGCAGTTCTTC
TRBJ2-2,NA,TRBV20-1,many,CSAIRDGYTGELFF,TGCAGTGCAATCCGGGACGGGTACACCGGGGAGCTGTTTTTT
TRBJ2-5,NA,TRBV15,few,CATSREATPETQYF,TGTGCCACCAGCAGAGAGGCGACACCGGAGACCCAGTACTTC
TRBJ1-1,NA,TRBV6-1,many,CASSRKGGREAFF,TGTGCCAGCAGCCGAAAGGGGGGTCGTGAAGCTTTCTTT
TRBJ2-3,NA,TRBV12-3/TRBV12-4,NA,CASSLFHTDTQYF,TGTGCCAGCAGTTTATTCCACACAGATACGCAGTATTTT
TRBJ2-3,NA,TRBV11-2,NA,CASSTSAGDTQYF,TGTGCCAGCAGCACGTCGGCCGGAGATACGCAGTATTTT
TRBJ2-7,NA,TRBV9,NA,CASSTGTPGNEQYF,TGTGCCAGCAGCACCGGGACCCCGGGGAACGAGCAGTACTTC
TRBJ1-1,TRBD1,TRBV20-1,many,CSARDRTGFASTEAFF,TGCAGTGCTAGAGACCGGACAGGTTTTGCGAGCACTGAAGCTTTCTTT
TRBJ2-3,TRBD1,TRBV20-1,NA,CSARQLPQQTGGDTQYF,TGCAGTGCTAGACAACTACCACAGCAAACAGGGGGAGATACGCAGTATTTT
TRBJ1-1,NA,TRBV9,many,CASSVGAGANTEAFF,TGTGCCAGCAGCGTAGGCGCGGGGGCGAACACTGAAGCTTTCTTT
TRBJ2-3,NA,TRBV24-1,NA,CATSDMVGHTDTQYF,TGTGCCACCAGTGATATGGTGGGACACACAGATACGCAGTATTTT
TRBJ2-1,NA,TRBV27,NA,CASTRVPVGEQFF,TGTGCCAGCACCAGGGTCCCCGTCGGTGAGCAGTTCTTC
TRBJ1-3,TRBD1,TRBV7-2,NA,CASSSSPQGAGGNTIYF,TGTGCCAGCAGCTCCAGCCCTCAGGGGGCAGGTGGAAACACCATATATTTT
TRBJ2-7,TRBD1,TRBV7-2,many,CASSFGQASYEQYF,TGTGCCAGCAGCTTCGGACAGGCCTCCTACGAGCAGTACTTC
TRBJ2-1,TRBD1,TRBV6-1,NA,CASRTGLGNEQFF,TGTGCCAGCAGGACAGGGTTGGGCAATGAGCAGTTCTTC
TRBJ2-1,TRBD1,TRBV12-3/TRBV12-4,many,CASSLGTGNNEQFF,TGTGCCAGCAGTTTAGGGACAGGGAACAATGAGCAGTTCTTC
TRBJ1-2,NA,TRBV5-1,many,CASSLDPGLMDYTF,TGCGCCAGCAGCTTGGATCCAGGGCTTATGGATTACACCTTC
TRBJ1-4,NA,TRBV5-1,NA,CASSLGPGDEKLFF,TGCGCCAGCAGCTTGGGACCGGGGGATGAAAAACTGTTTTTT
TRBJ2-1,NA,TRBV6-5,many,CASSLYGRTHNEQFF,TGTGCCAGCAGTTTGTATGGGAGGACCCACAATGAGCAGTTCTTC